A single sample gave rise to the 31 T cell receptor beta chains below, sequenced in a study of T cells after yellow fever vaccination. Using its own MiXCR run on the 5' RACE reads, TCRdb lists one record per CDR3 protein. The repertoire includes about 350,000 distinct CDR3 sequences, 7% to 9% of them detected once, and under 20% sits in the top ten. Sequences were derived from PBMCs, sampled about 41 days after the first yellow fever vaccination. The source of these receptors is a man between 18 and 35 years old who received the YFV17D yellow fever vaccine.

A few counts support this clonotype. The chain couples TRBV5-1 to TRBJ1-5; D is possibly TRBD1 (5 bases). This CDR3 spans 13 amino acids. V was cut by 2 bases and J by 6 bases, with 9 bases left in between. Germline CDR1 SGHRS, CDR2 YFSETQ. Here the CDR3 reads CASSFRGGQPQHF. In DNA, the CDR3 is TGCGCCAGCAGCTTTAGGGGCGGTCAGCCCCAGCATTTT.

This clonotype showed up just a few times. DNA for the CDR3: TGCAGTGCTAGAGTGCCAGACTACTATGGCTACACCTTC. Its protein is CSARVPDYYGYTF. The rearrangement links TRBV20-1 to TRBJ1-2; the D is unclear. CDR1 and CDR2 from the germline V gene are DFQATT and SNEGSKA (reference sequence). The germline V and J ends were trimmed by 1 base and 3 bases, with 9 bases remaining between them. The CDR3 loop spans 13 amino acids.

CDR3: CSARRQGSNYGYTF. CDR3 nucleotide sequence: TGCAGTGCTAGGAGACAGGGATCGAACTATGGCTACACCTTC. The V gene is TRBV20-1, the J gene TRBJ1-2; 7 bases map to TRBD1. Germline assignment: CDR1 DFQATT and CDR2 SNEGSKA (reference sequence). After removal of 3 bases from V and 2 bases from J, the junction contained 6 bases not matched to a gene. This CDR3 spans 14 amino acids.

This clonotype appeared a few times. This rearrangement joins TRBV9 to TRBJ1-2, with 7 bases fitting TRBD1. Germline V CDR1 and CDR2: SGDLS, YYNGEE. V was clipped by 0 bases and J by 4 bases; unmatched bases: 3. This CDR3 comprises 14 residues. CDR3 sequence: CASSVEAGGYGYTF. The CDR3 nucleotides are TGTGCCAGCAGCGTAGAGGCAGGGGGCTATGGCTACACCTTC.

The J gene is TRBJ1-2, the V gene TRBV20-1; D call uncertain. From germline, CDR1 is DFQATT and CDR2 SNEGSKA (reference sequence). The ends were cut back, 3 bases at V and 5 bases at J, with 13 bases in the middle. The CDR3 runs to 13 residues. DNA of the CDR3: TGCAGTGCTAGGGAGCAGGCCGGGTATGGCTACACCTTC. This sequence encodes CSAREQAGYGYTF.

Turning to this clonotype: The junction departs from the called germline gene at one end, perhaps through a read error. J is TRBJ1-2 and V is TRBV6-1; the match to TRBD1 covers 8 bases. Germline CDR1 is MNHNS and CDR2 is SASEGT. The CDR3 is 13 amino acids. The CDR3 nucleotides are TGTGCCAGCAGTCTCGGACAGGGAAGGGGCTACGCCTTC. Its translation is CASSLGQGRGYAF.

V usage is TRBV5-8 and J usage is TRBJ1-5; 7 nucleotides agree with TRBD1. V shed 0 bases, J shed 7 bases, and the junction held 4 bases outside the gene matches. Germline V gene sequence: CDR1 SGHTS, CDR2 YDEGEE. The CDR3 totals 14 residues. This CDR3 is CASSLGDRVQPQHF. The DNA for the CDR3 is TGTGCCAGCAGCTTGGGCGACAGGGTCCAGCCCCAGCATTTT.

The CDR3 nucleotides read TGTGCCAGCAGCTTAACGTTGAGTGGGACCCAGTACTTC. Its protein is CASSLTLSGTQYF. The chain links TRBV7-3 to TRBJ2-5; D call uncertain. The V end lost 0 bases, the J end lost 7 bases, and 9 bases lay between the germline ends. Germline V gene lookup returns CDR1 SGHTA and CDR2 FQGTGA. The CDR3 length is 13 residues.

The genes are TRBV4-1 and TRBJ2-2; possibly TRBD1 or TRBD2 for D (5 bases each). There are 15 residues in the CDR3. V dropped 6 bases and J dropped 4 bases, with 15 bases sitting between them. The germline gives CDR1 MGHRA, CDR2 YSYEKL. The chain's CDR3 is CASRRVGAGTGELFF. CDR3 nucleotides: TGCGCCAGCAGGAGAGTCGGGGCTGGCACCGGGGAGCTGTTTTTT.

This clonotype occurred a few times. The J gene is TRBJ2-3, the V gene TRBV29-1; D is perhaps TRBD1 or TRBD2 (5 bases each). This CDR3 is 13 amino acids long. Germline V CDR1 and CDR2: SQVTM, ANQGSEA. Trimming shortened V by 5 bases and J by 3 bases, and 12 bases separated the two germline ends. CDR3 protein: CSVTGTDTDTQYF. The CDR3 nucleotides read TGCAGCGTTACCGGGACGGATACAGATACGCAGTATTTT.

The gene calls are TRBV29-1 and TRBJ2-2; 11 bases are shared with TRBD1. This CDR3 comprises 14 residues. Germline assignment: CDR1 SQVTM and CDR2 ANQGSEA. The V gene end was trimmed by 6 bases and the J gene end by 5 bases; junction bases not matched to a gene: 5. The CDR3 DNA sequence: TGCAGCGTGGACAGGGGGCGCGGAACCGGGGAGCTGTTTTTT. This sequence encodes CSVDRGRGTGELFF.

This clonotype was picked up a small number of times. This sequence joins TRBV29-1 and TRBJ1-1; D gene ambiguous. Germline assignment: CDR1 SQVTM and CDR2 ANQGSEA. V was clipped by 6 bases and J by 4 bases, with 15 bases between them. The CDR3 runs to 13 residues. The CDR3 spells CSVMDFASTEAFF. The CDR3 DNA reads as TGCAGCGTAATGGACTTCGCGAGCACTGAAGCTTTCTTT.

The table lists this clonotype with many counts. The CDR3 sequence is CASSPQQPNTGELFF. CDR3 nucleotide sequence: TGTGCCAGCTCACCGCAACAGCCGAACACCGGGGAGCTGTTTTTT. This chain joins TRBV18 and TRBJ2-2, with D unclear. Between the trimmed V and J ends, which lost 3 bases and 0 bases, there was a span of 8 bases. This CDR3 contains 15 residues. The germline CDR1 and CDR2 sequences are KGHSH and LQKENI.

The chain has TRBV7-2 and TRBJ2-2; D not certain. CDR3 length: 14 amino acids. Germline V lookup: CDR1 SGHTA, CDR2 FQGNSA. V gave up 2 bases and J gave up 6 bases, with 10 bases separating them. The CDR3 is CASSLIFVAGELFF. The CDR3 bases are TGTGCCAGCAGCTTAATCTTTGTTGCCGGGGAGCTGTTTTTT.

CDR3 loop: CASSSPGTGVDEQYV. CDR3 nucleotides: TGTGCCAGCAGCTCGCCGGGGACAGGGGTAGACGAGCAGTACGTC. The chain has TRBV7-2 and TRBJ2-7; 10 positions match TRBD1. Germline V gene data show CDR1 as SGHTA and CDR2 as FQGNSA. The CDR3 is 15 residues long. V shed 4 bases, J shed 5 bases, and the junction held 8 bases outside the gene matches.

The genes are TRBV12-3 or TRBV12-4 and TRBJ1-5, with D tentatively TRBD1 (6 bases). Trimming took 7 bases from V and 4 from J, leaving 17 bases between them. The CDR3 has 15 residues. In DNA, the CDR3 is TGTGCCAGCAACCCCGGCGGGGGGCCTAATCAGCCCCAGCATTTT. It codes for CASNPGGGPNQPQHF.

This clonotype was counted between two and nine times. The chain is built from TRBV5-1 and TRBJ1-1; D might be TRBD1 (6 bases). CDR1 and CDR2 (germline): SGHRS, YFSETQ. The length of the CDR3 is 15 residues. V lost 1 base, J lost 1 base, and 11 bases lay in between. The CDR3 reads CASSLIQGSNTEAFF. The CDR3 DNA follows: TGCGCCAGCAGCTTGATTCAGGGGTCGAACACTGAAGCTTTCTTT. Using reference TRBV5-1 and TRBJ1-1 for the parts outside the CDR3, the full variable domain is KAGVTQTPRYLIKTRGQQVTLSCSPISGHRSVSWYQQTPGQGLQFLFEYFSETQRNKGNFPGRFSGRQFSNSRSEMNVSTLELGDSALYLCASSLIQGSNTEAFFGQGTRLTVV.

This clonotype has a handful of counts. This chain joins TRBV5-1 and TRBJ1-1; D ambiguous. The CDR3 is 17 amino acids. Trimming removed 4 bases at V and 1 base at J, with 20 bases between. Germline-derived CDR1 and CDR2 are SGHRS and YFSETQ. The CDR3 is CASSPLWGVDRNTEAFF. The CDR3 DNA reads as TGCGCCAGCAGCCCCCTCTGGGGAGTGGATAGGAACACTGAAGCTTTCTTT.

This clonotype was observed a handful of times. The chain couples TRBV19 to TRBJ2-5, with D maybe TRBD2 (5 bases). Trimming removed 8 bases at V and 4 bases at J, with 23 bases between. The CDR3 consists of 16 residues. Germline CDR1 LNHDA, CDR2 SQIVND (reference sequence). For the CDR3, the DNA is TGTGCCAGTTCCCAAGGGTTGCGGGTTTATCGAGAGACCCAGTACTTC. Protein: CASSQGLRVYRETQYF.

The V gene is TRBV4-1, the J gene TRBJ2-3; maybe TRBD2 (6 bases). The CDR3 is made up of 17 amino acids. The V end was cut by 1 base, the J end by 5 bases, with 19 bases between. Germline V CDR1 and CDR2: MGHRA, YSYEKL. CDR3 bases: TGCGCCAGCAGCCAAGTGAGTCCGCGGGGTAGAATAGATACGCAGTATTTT. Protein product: CASSQVSPRGRIDTQYF.

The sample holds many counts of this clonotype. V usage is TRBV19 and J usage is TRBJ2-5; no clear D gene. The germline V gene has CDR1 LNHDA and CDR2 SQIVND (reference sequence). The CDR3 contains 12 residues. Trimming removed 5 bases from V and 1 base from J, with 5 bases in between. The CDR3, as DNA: TGTGCCAGTAGTGAGAGCCAAGAGACCCAGTACTTC. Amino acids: CASSESQETQYF.

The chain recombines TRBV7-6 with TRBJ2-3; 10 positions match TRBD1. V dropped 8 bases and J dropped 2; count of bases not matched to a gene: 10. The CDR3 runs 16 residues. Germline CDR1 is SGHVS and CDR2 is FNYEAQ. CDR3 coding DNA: TGTGCCAGCGCCGATCGAGGGACAGGGGTCACAGATACGCAGTATTTT. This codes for CASADRGTGVTDTQYF.

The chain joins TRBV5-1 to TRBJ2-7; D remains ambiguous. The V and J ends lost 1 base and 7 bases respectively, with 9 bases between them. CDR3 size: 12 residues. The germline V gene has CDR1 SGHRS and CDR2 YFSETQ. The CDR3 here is CASSLLEREQYF. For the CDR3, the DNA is TGCGCCAGCAGCTTGCTGGAAAGGGAGCAGTACTTC.

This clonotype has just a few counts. The CDR3 loop is CAISDLGTSGDNEQFF. For the CDR3, the DNA is TGTGCCATCAGTGACCTCGGGACTAGCGGGGACAATGAGCAGTTCTTC. This sequence joins TRBV10-3 and TRBJ2-1; 13 bases are shared with TRBD2. CDR1 is ENHRY, CDR2 SYGVKD, per germline. V gave up 3 bases and J gave up 5 bases; unmatched junction bases: 4. This CDR3 contains 16 residues.

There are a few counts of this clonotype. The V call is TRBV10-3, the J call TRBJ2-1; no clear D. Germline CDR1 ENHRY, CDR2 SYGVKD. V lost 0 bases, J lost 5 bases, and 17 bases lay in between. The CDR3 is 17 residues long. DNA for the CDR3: TGTGCCATCAGTGAGTCTGTCCCCTCGTCGCTCGACAATGAGCAGTTCTTC. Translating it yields CAISESVPSSLDNEQFF.

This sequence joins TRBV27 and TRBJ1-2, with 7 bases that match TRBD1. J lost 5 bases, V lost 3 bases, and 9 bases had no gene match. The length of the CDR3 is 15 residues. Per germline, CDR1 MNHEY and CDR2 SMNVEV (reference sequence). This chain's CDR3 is CASSFAWDSLYGYTF. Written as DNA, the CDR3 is TGTGCCAGCAGTTTCGCCTGGGACAGCCTGTATGGCTACACCTTC.

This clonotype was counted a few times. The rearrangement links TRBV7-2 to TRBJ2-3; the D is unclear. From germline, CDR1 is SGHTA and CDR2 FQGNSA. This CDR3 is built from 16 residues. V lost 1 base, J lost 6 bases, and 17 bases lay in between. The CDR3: CASSLVSSSPQDTQYF. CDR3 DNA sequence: TGTGCCAGCAGCTTAGTTTCTAGTTCTCCACAGGATACGCAGTATTTT.

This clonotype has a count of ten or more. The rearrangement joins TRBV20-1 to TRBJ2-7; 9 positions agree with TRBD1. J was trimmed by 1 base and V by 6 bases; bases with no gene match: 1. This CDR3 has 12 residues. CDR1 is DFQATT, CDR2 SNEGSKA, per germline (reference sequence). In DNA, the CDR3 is TGCAGTGCCGGGACAGGGTCCTACGAGCAGTACTTC. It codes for CSAGTGSYEQYF.

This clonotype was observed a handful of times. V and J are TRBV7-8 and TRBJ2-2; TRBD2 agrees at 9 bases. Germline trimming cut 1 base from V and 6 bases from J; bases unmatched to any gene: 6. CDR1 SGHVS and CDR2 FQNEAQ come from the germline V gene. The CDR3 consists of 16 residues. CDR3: CASSLVGGGGSGELFF. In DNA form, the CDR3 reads TGTGCCAGCAGCTTAGTTGGCGGGGGGGGTTCCGGGGAGCTGTTTTTT.

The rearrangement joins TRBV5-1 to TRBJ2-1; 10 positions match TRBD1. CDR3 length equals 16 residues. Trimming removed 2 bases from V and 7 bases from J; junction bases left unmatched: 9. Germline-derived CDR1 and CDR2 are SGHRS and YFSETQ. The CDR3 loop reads CASSFRGQGSGNEQFF. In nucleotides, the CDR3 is TGCGCCAGCAGCTTCCGGGGACAGGGGAGTGGGAATGAGCAGTTCTTC.

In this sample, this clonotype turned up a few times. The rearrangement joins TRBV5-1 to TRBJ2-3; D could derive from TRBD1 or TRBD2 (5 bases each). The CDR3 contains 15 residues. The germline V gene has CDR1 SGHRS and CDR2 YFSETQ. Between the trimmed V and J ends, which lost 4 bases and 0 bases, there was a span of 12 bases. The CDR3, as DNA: TGCGCCAGCAGCCCTGGTGGGACGAGCACAGATACGCAGTATTTT. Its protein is CASSPGGTSTDTQYF.